This TCR beta chain was sequenced during a study of blood T cell repertoires in COVID-19. Turning to the study itself: T cells, B-cell-depleted T cells, or PBMCs provided the cDNA or gDNA that served as material.

Using immunoSEQ multiplex PCR, the repertoire was profiled, and TCRdb retains in-frame clones only, with some absent. The table includes more than 200,000 clones, about 88% detected once. This CDR3 is built from 17 residues. Germline V gene sequence: CDR1 SNHLY, CDR2 FYNNEI. The V gene end was trimmed by 0 bases and the J gene end by 3 bases; junction bases not matched to a gene: 4. Source material: peripheral blood. The receptor comes from a woman in her 40s who had recovered from COVID-19. The genes are TRBV2 and TRBJ2-3; 12 nucleotides line up with TRBD2. The CDR3 is CASSEARTSGATDTQYF. CDR3 bases: TGTGCCAGCAGTGAAGCCCGGACTAGCGGGGCTACAGATACGCAGTATTTT.